The sequence of this TCR beta chain was determined in a study of identical twins. TCRdb reprocessed the 5' RACE reads via MiXCR and lists one record per CDR3 protein. In the table there are roughly 490,000 distinct CDR3 sequences, more than 13% of which are singletons. V shed 6 bases and J shed 4 bases, with 23 bases lying between them. Germline lookup yields CDR1 DFQATT and CDR2 SNEGSKA (reference sequence). The CDR3 spans 16 residues. This clonotype was seen only a few times. These data also formed part of another study, on yellow fever vaccine responses in identical twins.

The TCR comes from a woman younger than 30 in good health. V is TRBV20-1 and J is TRBJ2-3; weak D call: TRBD1 (5 bases). The sequenced material came from CD4+ T cells sorted from blood. This CDR3 reads CSAKDSAKLWPDTQYF. CDR3 sequence (DNA): TGCAGTGCAAAAGACAGCGCTAAGCTCTGGCCAGATACGCAGTATTTT.